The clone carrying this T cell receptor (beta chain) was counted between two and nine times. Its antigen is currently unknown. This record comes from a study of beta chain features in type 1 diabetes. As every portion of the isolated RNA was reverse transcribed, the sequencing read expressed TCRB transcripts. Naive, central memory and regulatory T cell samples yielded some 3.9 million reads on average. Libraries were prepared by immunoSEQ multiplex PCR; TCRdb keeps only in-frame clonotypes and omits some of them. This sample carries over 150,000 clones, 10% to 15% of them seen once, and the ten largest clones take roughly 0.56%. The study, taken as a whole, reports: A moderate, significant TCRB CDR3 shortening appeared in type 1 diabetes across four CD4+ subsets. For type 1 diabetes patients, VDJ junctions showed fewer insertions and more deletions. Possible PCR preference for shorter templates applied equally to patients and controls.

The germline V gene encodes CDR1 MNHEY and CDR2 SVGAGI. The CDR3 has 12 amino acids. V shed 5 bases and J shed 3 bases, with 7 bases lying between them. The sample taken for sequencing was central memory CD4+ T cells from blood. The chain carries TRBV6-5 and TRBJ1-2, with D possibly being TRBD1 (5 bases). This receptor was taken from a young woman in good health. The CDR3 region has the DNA TGTGCCAGCAGTATGACAGACTATGGCTACACCTTC. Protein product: CASSMTDYGYTF.